This TCR beta chain originates from a study of T-cell reconstitution after alpha-beta-depleted transplantation in children. The library targeted TCRbeta and was prepared with unique molecular identifiers. TCRdb itself ran the PCR reads through MiXCR, one entry per CDR3 protein. Of more than 250,000 distinct CDR3 sequences detected, over 8% appear once; the ten largest clones hold roughly a tenth. Unmatched junction bases numbered 4, after V lost 1 base and J lost 9 bases. The CDR3 totals 13 residues. This clonotype was picked up a small number of times. The rearrangement uses TRBV12-3 or TRBV12-4 and TRBJ2-5; TRBD2 matches 8 bases. The sequenced sample was PBMCs from the stem cell graft donor, obtained from the stem cell graft. The source of this sequence is a human donor who donated a stem cell graft to a child with SCID. The DNA of the CDR3 is TGTGCCAGCAGTTTAGGCGGGACTAGGGCCCAGTACTTC. Encoded protein: CASSLGGTRAQYF.